This T cell receptor (beta chain) was identified in a study of cytomegalovirus exposure and HLA in healthy donors. Whole-study results and caveats: Testing in vitro showed a few CMV-associated chains specific for CMV antigens.

CDR1 and CDR2 (germline): MNHEY, SVGAGI. The CDR3 is 14 amino acids. With respect to this clone: What it binds is not known.

In the PCR, 60 Vbeta and 13 Jbeta primers were used. This table comes from immunoSEQ multiplex PCR, and its TCRdb copy is limited to in-frame clones, with some not included. The sample gives tens of thousands of clones, about three quarters of which show up once; less than 9.5% is in the top ten. The study sampled nominally healthy donors, though unrecorded immune exposures were likely. V gene TRBV6-5 combines with J gene TRBJ1-1; a possible D gene is TRBD1 (6 bases). This clonotype originated in a woman between 50 and 59 years old in good health and CMV-seronegative. The specimen was PBMCs. The CDR3 spells CATSGGAPNTEAFF. CDR3 coding DNA: TGTGCGACATCCGGGGGGGCTCCGAACACTGAAGCTTTCTTT.